A selection of T cell receptor beta chains follows, all from one sample in a study of cytomegalovirus exposure and HLA in healthy donors. TCRdb's copy holds only in-frame clones and misses some; the assay was immunoSEQ multiplex PCR. The sample holds approximately 140,000 clones, approximately 85% seen once. The sequencing input was PBMCs. Source of these receptors: a boy younger than 18 in good health and CMV-seronegative. CDR3s include the opening cysteine and the closing phenylalanine or tryptophan. The D gene is left open where the match is weak. Size values are once, few and many counts, or a class for expanded clones, and some rows have none.

>once|-|TRBJ2-3|TRBV4-3
CASSQDPRGYTDTQYF
TGCGCCAGCAGCCAAGACCCCCGGGGATACACAGATACGCAGTATTTT
>-|TRBD1|TRBJ1-2|TRBV5-4
CASSRDRGEGYTF
TGTGCCAGCAGCCGGGACAGGGGGGAAGGCTACACCTTC
>-|-|TRBJ1-1|TRBV7-9
CSSSTENTEAFF
TGTTCCAGCAGCACAGAGAACACTGAAGCTTTCTTT
>-|-|TRBJ2-7|TRBV27
CASSSLSYEQYF
TGTGCCAGCAGTTCCCTCTCCTACGAGCAGTACTTC
>once|-|TRBJ1-2|TRBV15
CATSRAVRGYYGYTF
TGTGCCACCAGCAGAGCCGTCAGGGGTTACTATGGCTACACCTTC
>-|-|TRBJ2-1|TRBV27
CASAGDYNEQFF
TGTGCCAGCGCCGGGGACTACAATGAGCAGTTCTTC
>once|-|TRBJ2-5|TRBV7-3
CASSLLREGETQYF
TGTGCCAGCAGCTTATTGCGTGAGGGAGAGACCCAGTACTTC
>-|-|TRBJ2-7|TRBV27
CASSFGSGTLVSEQYF
TGTGCCAGCAGTTTTGGGTCTGGGACACTCGTTTCCGAGCAGTACTTC
>-|-|TRBJ1-1|TRBV14
CASSQEIGSLFF
TGTGCCAGCAGCCAAGAAATAGGGAGCCTTTTCTTT
>once|-|TRBJ1-1|TRBV15
CATSRDGRRNTEAFF
TGTGCCACCAGCAGAGATGGTAGGAGGAACACTGAAGCTTTCTTT
>-|TRBD1|TRBJ2-1|TRBV9
CASSVATGGSYNEQFF
TGTGCCAGCAGCGTAGCTACAGGGGGCTCCTACAATGAGCAGTTCTTC
>-|-|TRBJ2-7|TRBV27
CASSLGGSNEQYF
TGTGCCAGCAGTTTAGGAGGGTCGAACGAGCAGTACTTC
>-|-|TRBJ1-2|TRBV27
CASSLYSGSNYGYTF
TGTGCCAGCAGTCTCTATTCAGGTTCTAACTATGGCTACACCTTC
>few|TRBD1|TRBJ1-4|TRBV6-1
CASSVRWDRDEKLFF
TGTGCCAGCAGTGTCCGATGGGACAGGGATGAAAAACTGTTTTTT
>-|-|TRBJ1-6|TRBV5-6
CASSLVRSSYNSPLHF
TGTGCCAGCAGCTTGGTTCGGAGCTCCTATAATTCACCCCTCCACTTT
>-|TRBD2|TRBJ2-7|TRBV27
CASSLSGISYEQYF
TGTGCCAGCAGTTTAAGCGGGATCTCCTACGAGCAGTACTTC
>-|TRBD2|TRBJ2-3|TRBV4-3
CASSLTQRDTDTQYF
TGCGCCAGCAGCCTCACTCAGCGGGACACAGATACGCAGTATTTT
>-|TRBD1|TRBJ2-2|TRBV6-1
CASSVHRGMNTGELFF
TGTGCCAGCAGTGTACACAGGGGAATGAACACCGGGGAGCTGTTTTTT
>-|-|TRBJ1-2|TRBV6-1
CASDTNYGYTF
TGTGCCAGCGACACTAACTATGGCTACACCTTC
>-|-|TRBJ1-3|TRBV30
CAWSLVAGNTIYF
TGTGCCTGGAGCCTAGTCGCTGGAAACACCATATATTTT
>once|TRBD1|TRBJ2-2|TRBV4-2
CASSRTGITGELFF
TGTGCCAGCAGCCGGACAGGGATCACCGGGGAGCTGTTTTTT
>-|TRBD1|TRBJ1-5|TRBV23-1
CASSQSDRVTNQPQHF
TGCGCCAGCAGTCAATCGGACAGGGTTACAAATCAGCCCCAGCATTTT
>-|TRBD2|TRBJ2-5|TRBV19
CASSSGGLLYQETQYF
TGTGCCAGTAGTTCGGGGGGATTACTCTACCAAGAGACCCAGTACTTC
>-|-|TRBJ1-3|TRBV7-2
CASSPRAGGGNTIYF
TGTGCCAGCAGCCCCCGCGCGGGGGGAGGAAACACCATATATTTT
>-|TRBD1|TRBJ1-4|TRBV10-3
CAISESDRDGEKLFF
TGTGCCATCAGTGAGTCGGACAGGGACGGTGAAAAACTGTTTTTT
>-|-|TRBJ1-1|TRBV25-1
CASSEWRGGNTEAFF
TGTGCCAGCAGTGAATGGAGGGGAGGGAACACTGAAGCTTTCTTT
>-|TRBD2|TRBJ2-1|TRBV9
CASSVVTSAYNEQFF
TGTGCCAGCAGCGTAGTTACTAGCGCCTACAATGAGCAGTTCTTC
>-|-|TRBJ1-2|TRBV6-6
CASSKKGHQANYGYTF
TGTGCCAGCAGTAAAAAGGGACACCAAGCTAACTATGGCTACACCTTC
>-|-|TRBJ1-1|TRBV4-1
CASSQEISVGGIFGNTEAFF
TGCGCCAGCAGCCAAGAAATATCCGTTGGAGGGATCTTTGGTAACACTGAAGCTTTCTTT
>-|-|TRBJ2-6|TRBV9
CASSVRTSGANVLTF
TGTGCCAGCAGCGTGAGAACCTCTGGGGCCAACGTCCTGACTTTC
>-|-|TRBJ1-3|TRBV9
CASSVVAGFTSGNTIYF
TGTGCCAGCAGCGTAGTTGCGGGGTTCACCTCTGGAAACACCATATATTTT
>-|TRBD2|TRBJ2-1|TRBV6-4
CASSDASGSGNEQFF
TGTGCCAGCAGTGATGCTAGCGGGAGCGGCAATGAGCAGTTCTTC
>few|-|TRBJ1-4|TRBV5-6
CASTGSRGEKLFF
TGTGCCAGCACAGGTAGTCGCGGGGAAAAACTGTTTTTT
>-|-|TRBJ1-1|TRBV10-3
CAIRTGGANTEAFF
TGTGCCATCAGGACAGGTGGGGCGAACACTGAAGCTTTCTTT
>-|TRBD2|TRBJ2-1|TRBV6-5
CASKGSGRALDEQFF
TGTGCCAGCAAGGGGAGCGGGAGGGCCTTGGATGAGCAGTTCTTC
>once|TRBD2|TRBJ2-7|TRBV27
CASSLSVSGGAYEQYF
TGTGCCAGCAGTTTATCCGTTAGCGGGGGGGCCTACGAGCAGTACTTC
>-|-|TRBJ1-2|TRBV27
CASRDSLLYGYTF
TGTGCCAGCAGAGACAGTTTACTTTATGGCTACACCTTC
>few|TRBD1|TRBJ2-7|TRBV27
CASSQGQGAVEQYF
TGTGCCAGCAGCCAAGGACAGGGGGCGGTCGAGCAGTACTTC
>-|TRBD2|TRBJ2-7|TRBV4-1
CASSRTSGGYEQYF
TGCGCCAGCAGCCGTACTAGCGGGGGTTACGAGCAGTACTTC
>-|TRBD1|TRBJ2-7|TRBV30
CACEPGQGGEQYF
TGTGCCTGCGAACCGGGACAGGGGGGCGAGCAGTACTTC
>-|-|TRBJ2-7|TRBV4-1
CASSQVQAYEQYF
TGCGCCAGCAGCCAAGTTCAGGCCTACGAGCAGTACTTC